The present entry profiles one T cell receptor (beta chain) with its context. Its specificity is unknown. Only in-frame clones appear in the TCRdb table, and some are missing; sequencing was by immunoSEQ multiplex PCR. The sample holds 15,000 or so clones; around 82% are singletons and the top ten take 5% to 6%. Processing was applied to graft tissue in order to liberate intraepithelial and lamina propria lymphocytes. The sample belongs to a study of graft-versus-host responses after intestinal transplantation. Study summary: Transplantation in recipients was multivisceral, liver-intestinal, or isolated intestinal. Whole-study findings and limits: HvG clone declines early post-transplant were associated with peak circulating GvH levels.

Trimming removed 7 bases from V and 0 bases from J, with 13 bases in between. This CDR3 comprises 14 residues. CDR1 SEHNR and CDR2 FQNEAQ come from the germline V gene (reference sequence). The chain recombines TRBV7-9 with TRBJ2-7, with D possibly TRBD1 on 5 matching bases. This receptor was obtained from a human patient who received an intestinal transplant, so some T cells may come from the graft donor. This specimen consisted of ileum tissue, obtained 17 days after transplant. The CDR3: CASTSGRDSYEQYF. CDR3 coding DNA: TGTGCCAGCACCTCAGGGCGAGACTCCTACGAGCAGTACTTC. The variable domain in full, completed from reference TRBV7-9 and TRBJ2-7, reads DTGVSQNPRHKITKRGQNVTFRCDPISEHNRLYWYRQTLGQGPEFLTYFQNEAQLEKSRLLSDRFSAERPKGSFSTLEIQRTEQGDSAMYLCASTSGRDSYEQYFGPGTRLTVT.